The present entry profiles one TCR beta chain with its context. Its antigen is currently not known. Within one base of it there is no much larger clone, and no base qualities were kept. Taken from the germline V gene (reference sequence), the CDR1 and CDR2 loops are DFQATT and SNEGSKA. Including the terminal cysteine and phenylalanine, the CDR3 comprises 12 residues. The kept DNA is CDR3 alone, 36 bases in frame from the first base. V and J are truncated by 0 bases and 4 bases respectively, leaving an intervening sequence of 6 bases. These data originate in a study of patients and donors after allogeneic stem cell transplantation (TCRdb year 2020). The library was obtained by RT-PCR. Sequencer: NextSeq 550. Through fastp at Q25 and MiXCR, TCRdb rebuilt clones from the public reads, retaining in-frame beta chains. Identical CDR3 protein sequences are pooled into one entry, listed with their most common genes and DNA. The sample table records roughly 180,000 distinct CDR3 sequences; more than 35% of these occur just once. The top ten hold about 30% of the sample.

This TCR was recovered from a human donor who was either an allogeneic HSCT recipient or a stem cell or donor lymphocyte infusion donor (not recorded which). It is not recorded whose cells these are; they may come from a transplant donor. The chain couples TRBV20-1 to TRBJ1-1; the D gene identity is not certain. What was sequenced was blood, either unsorted or a sorted T cell fraction (not recorded which). For the CDR3, the sequence is CSAREEGTEAFF. The sequenced DNA: TGCAGTGCTAGAGAGGAGGGCACTGAAGCTTTCTTT.